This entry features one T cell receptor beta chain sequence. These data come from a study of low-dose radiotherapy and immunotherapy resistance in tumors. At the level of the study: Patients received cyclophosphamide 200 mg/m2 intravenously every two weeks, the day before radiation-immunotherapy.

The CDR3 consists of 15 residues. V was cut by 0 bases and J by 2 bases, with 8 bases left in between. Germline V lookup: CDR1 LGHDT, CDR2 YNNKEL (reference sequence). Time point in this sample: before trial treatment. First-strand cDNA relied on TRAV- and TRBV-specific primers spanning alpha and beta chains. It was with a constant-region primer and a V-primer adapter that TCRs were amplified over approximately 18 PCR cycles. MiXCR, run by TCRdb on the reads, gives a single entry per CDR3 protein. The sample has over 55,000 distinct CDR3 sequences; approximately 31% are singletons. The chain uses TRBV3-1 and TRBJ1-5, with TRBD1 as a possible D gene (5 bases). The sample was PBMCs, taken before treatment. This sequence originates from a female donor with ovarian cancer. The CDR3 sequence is CASSQDLQGNQPQHF. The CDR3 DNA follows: TGTGCCAGCAGCCAAGATTTACAGGGCAATCAGCCCCAGCATTTT.